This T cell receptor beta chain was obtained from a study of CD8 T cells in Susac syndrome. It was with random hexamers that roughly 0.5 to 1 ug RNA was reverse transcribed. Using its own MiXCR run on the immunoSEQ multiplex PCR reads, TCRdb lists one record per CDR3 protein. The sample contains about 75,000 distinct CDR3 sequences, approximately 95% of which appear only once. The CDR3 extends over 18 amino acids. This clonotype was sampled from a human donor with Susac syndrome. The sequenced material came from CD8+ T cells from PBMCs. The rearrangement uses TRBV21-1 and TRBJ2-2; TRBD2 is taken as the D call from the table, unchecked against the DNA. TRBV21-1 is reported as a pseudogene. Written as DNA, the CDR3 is TGTGCCAGCAGCAAAGTAACTAGCGGACACGCGAACACCGGGGAGCTGTTTTTT. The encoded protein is CASSKVTSGHANTGELFF.